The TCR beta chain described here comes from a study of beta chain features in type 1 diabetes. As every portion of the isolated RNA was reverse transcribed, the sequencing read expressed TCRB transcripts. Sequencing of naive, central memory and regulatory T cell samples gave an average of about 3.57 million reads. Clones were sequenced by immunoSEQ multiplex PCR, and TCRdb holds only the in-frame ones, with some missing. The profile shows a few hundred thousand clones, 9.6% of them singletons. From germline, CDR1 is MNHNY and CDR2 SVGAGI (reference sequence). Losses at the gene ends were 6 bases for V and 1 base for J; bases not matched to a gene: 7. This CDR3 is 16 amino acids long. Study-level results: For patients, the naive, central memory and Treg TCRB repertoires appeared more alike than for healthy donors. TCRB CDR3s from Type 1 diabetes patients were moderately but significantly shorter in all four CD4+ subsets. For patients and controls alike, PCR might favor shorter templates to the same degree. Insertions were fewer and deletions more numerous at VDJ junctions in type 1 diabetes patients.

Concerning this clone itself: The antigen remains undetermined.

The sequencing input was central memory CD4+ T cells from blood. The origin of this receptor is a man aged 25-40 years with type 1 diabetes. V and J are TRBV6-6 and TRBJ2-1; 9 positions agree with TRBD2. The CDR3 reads CASSTRLAESYNEQFF. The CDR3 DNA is TGTGCCAGCAGCACCCGACTAGCGGAATCCTACAATGAGCAGTTCTTC.